These 4 T cell receptor beta chains share one sample of origin, sequenced in a study of cytomegalovirus exposure and HLA in healthy donors. The PCR used 60 Vbeta and 13 Jbeta primers. The protocol was immunoSEQ multiplex PCR, while the TCRdb copy is restricted to in-frame clones and leaves out a portion. The data show under 90,000 clones, 65% to 70% seen once. Sequencing was done on a sample of PBMCs. The receptors originated from a middle-aged man in good health and CMV-seropositive.

The sample holds a few counts of this clone. The genes are TRBV6-5 and TRBJ1-2; TRBD1 aligns across 8 bases. CDR3 length equals 13 residues. Germline lookup yields CDR1 MNHEY and CDR2 SVGAGI. V shed 0 bases and J 6 bases; nucleotides not matched to a gene: 0. In DNA, the CDR3 is TGTGCCAGCAGTTACTCGGACAGGGATGGCTACACCTTC. Amino acids: CASSYSDRDGYTF.

In its sample, this clone was seen once. The chain couples TRBV18 to TRBJ1-1; 7 bases align to TRBD1. V trimming: 6 bases; J trimming: 2 bases; junction bases outside the gene matches: 12. From germline, CDR1 is KGHSH and CDR2 LQKENI. CDR3 length equals 16 residues. The CDR3 DNA follows: TGTGCCAGCTCGACAGGGTCCCAAATCCATAACACTGAAGCTTTCTTT. It specifies CASSTGSQIHNTEAFF.

This clone has a handful of counts. Other DNA sequences from this sample encode an identical CDR3 as well. This chain links TRBV19 with TRBJ2-3, with D possibly matching TRBD1 (6 bases). CDR1 and CDR2 from the germline V gene are LNHDA and SQIVND (reference sequence). The CDR3 spans 13 residues. V lost 4 bases to trimming and J lost 4 bases, with 9 bases between them. DNA for the CDR3: TGTGCCAGTAGTACGAGGACAGCAGATACGCAGTATTTT. This gives the protein CASSTRTADTQYF.

In its sample, this clone was seen a few times. This chain connects TRBV7-9 to TRBJ1-3, with D uncertain. V lost 5 bases, J lost 4 bases, and 15 bases lay in between. The CDR3 extends over 15 amino acids. Germline V gene sequence: CDR1 SEHNR, CDR2 FQNEAQ (reference sequence). Here the CDR3 DNA reads TGTGCCAGCAGCCCAACTGGAGGGAGCGGAAACACCATATATTTT. Amino acid sequence: CASSPTGGSGNTIYF.